These T cell receptor beta chains were read from a single sample in a study of T cell changes during pregnancy in multiple sclerosis. The data were produced by immunoSEQ multiplex PCR, yet TCRdb's version contains in-frame clones alone and is incomplete. Counted here are tens of thousands of clones, 85% to 95% occurring once; the ten biggest clones make up roughly 2.8%. This material consisted of peripheral blood, taken in the third trimester of pregnancy. These receptors were taken from a female donor in good health, enrolled as a control in a pregnancy study. Both conserved end residues are part of each CDR3. The order of the fields is J gene, clone size, V gene, D gene, CDR3 protein, CDR3 DNA. A D gene is named only where the DNA matches it firmly. Size values are once, few and many counts, or a class for expanded clones, and some rows have none.

J gene: TRBJ2-7; clone size: .; V gene: TRBV7-3; D gene: TRBD1; CDR3 protein: CASSPGTGIHEQYF; CDR3 DNA: TGTGCCAGCAGCCCGGGGACAGGGATACACGAGCAGTACTTC
J gene: TRBJ1-2; clone size: .; V gene: TRBV28; D gene: .; CDR3 protein: CASSRTVPYGYTF; CDR3 DNA: TGTGCCAGCAGCCGGACAGTTCCCTATGGCTACACCTTC
J gene: TRBJ2-7; clone size: .; V gene: TRBV19; D gene: .; CDR3 protein: CASSIGTGSEQYF; CDR3 DNA: TGTGCCAGTAGTATTGGAACAGGGTCCGAGCAGTACTTC
J gene: TRBJ1-3; clone size: .; V gene: TRBV6-5; D gene: .; CDR3 protein: CASSRDISGNTIYF; CDR3 DNA: TGTGCCAGCAGTCGGGACATCTCTGGAAACACCATATATTTT
J gene: TRBJ2-7; clone size: .; V gene: TRBV28; D gene: .; CDR3 protein: CASSLSVNPYEQYF; CDR3 DNA: TGTGCCAGCAGTTTATCAGTGAACCCCTACGAGCAGTACTTC
J gene: TRBJ2-5; clone size: .; V gene: TRBV18; D gene: .; CDR3 protein: CASSRARRQETQYF; CDR3 DNA: TGTGCCAGCTCACGTGCGAGGCGCCAAGAGACCCAGTACTTC
J gene: TRBJ2-6; clone size: .; V gene: TRBV11-3; D gene: TRBD1; CDR3 protein: CASSFGQGSGANVLTF; CDR3 DNA: TGTGCCAGCAGCTTCGGACAGGGGTCTGGGGCCAACGTCCTGACTTTC
J gene: TRBJ2-5; clone size: .; V gene: TRBV7-2; D gene: TRBD2; CDR3 protein: CASSFRTSGTETQYF; CDR3 DNA: TGTGCCAGCAGCTTCCGGACTAGCGGGACGGAGACCCAGTACTTC
J gene: TRBJ2-7; clone size: .; V gene: TRBV6-5; D gene: TRBD2; CDR3 protein: CASRFSGAYEQYF; CDR3 DNA: TGTGCCAGCAGATTTAGCGGGGCCTACGAGCAGTACTTC
J gene: TRBJ1-1; clone size: .; V gene: TRBV7-3; D gene: TRBD1; CDR3 protein: CASSLDRGGTEAFF; CDR3 DNA: TGTGCCAGCAGCTTAGACAGGGGGGGCACTGAAGCTTTCTTT
J gene: TRBJ2-1; clone size: .; V gene: TRBV28; D gene: .; CDR3 protein: CATQLKDRYNEQFF; CDR3 DNA: TGTGCCACCCAACTTAAAGACAGGTACAATGAGCAGTTCTTC
J gene: TRBJ2-2; clone size: .; V gene: TRBV27; D gene: TRBD2; CDR3 protein: CASRPAGRGEWELFF; CDR3 DNA: TGTGCCAGTCGTCCGGCCGGGCGGGGGGAGTGGGAGCTGTTTTTT
J gene: TRBJ2-5; clone size: .; V gene: TRBV7-2; D gene: TRBD1; CDR3 protein: CASSPRGGQGTQETQYF; CDR3 DNA: TGTGCCAGCAGCCCCCGGGGGGGACAGGGGACCCAAGAGACCCAGTACTTC
J gene: TRBJ1-3; clone size: .; V gene: TRBV29-1; D gene: .; CDR3 protein: CSVYSGNTIYF; CDR3 DNA: TGCAGCGTTTACAGTGGAAACACCATATATTTT
J gene: TRBJ1-3; clone size: .; V gene: TRBV5-4; D gene: .; CDR3 protein: CASSLYSGSSVGNTIYF; CDR3 DNA: TGTGCCAGCAGCTTGTATTCCGGGAGTTCGGTCGGAAACACCATATATTTT
J gene: TRBJ1-2; clone size: few; V gene: TRBV25-1; D gene: TRBD1; CDR3 protein: CASSEYPGGPNYGYTF; CDR3 DNA: TGTGCCAGCAGTGAATACCCAGGGGGCCCTAACTATGGCTACACCTTC
J gene: TRBJ2-7; clone size: .; V gene: TRBV4-2; D gene: TRBD1; CDR3 protein: CASSQERQGEVYEQYF; CDR3 DNA: TGTGCCAGCAGCCAGGAGAGACAGGGTGAGGTCTACGAGCAGTACTTC
J gene: TRBJ2-1; clone size: .; V gene: TRBV19; D gene: .; CDR3 protein: CASSPVEGWGYNEQFF; CDR3 DNA: TGTGCCAGTAGTCCTGTGGAGGGCTGGGGTTACAATGAGCAGTTCTTC
J gene: TRBJ1-1; clone size: .; V gene: TRBV19; D gene: .; CDR3 protein: CASQRRGVFATEAFF; CDR3 DNA: TGTGCCAGTCAGAGGCGGGGCGTATTCGCCACTGAAGCTTTCTTT
J gene: TRBJ1-1; clone size: .; V gene: TRBV11-3; D gene: TRBD1; CDR3 protein: CASSPDRGGTEAFF; CDR3 DNA: TGTGCCAGCAGCCCTGACAGGGGGGGAACTGAAGCTTTCTTT
J gene: TRBJ2-4; clone size: .; V gene: TRBV5-1; D gene: TRBD2; CDR3 protein: CASSAEGREGIQYF; CDR3 DNA: TGCGCCAGCAGCGCCGAAGGGCGGGAGGGCATTCAGTACTTC
J gene: TRBJ1-4; clone size: .; V gene: TRBV18; D gene: TRBD1; CDR3 protein: CASSGTGLIEKLFF; CDR3 DNA: TGTGCCAGCTCAGGGACAGGACTTATTGAAAAACTGTTTTTT
J gene: TRBJ1-5; clone size: .; V gene: TRBV4-1; D gene: .; CDR3 protein: CASSQEQGFNQPQHF; CDR3 DNA: TGCGCCAGCAGCCAAGAACAGGGTTTCAATCAGCCCCAGCATTTT
J gene: TRBJ1-3; clone size: .; V gene: TRBV7-9; D gene: TRBD1; CDR3 protein: CASSRDRGNEYTIYF; CDR3 DNA: TGTGCCAGCAGCCGGGACAGGGGGAACGAATACACCATATATTTT
J gene: TRBJ2-3; clone size: once; V gene: TRBV7-2; D gene: TRBD2; CDR3 protein: CASSQNSGATDTQYF; CDR3 DNA: TGTGCCAGCAGCCAAAATAGCGGGGCCACAGATACGCAGTATTTT
J gene: TRBJ2-7; clone size: .; V gene: TRBV19; D gene: TRBD1; CDR3 protein: CASSIVGTGGVEQYF; CDR3 DNA: TGTGCCAGTAGTATAGTCGGGACAGGGGGCGTCGAGCAGTACTTC
J gene: TRBJ2-3; clone size: .; V gene: TRBV9; D gene: .; CDR3 protein: CASSATASDTQYF; CDR3 DNA: TGTGCCAGCAGCGCGACAGCATCAGATACGCAGTATTTT
J gene: TRBJ1-3; clone size: .; V gene: TRBV5-6; D gene: TRBD1; CDR3 protein: CASSLTGSSGNTIYF; CDR3 DNA: TGTGCCAGCAGCCTGACAGGGAGCTCTGGAAACACCATATATTTT
J gene: TRBJ1-4; clone size: .; V gene: TRBV15; D gene: TRBD1; CDR3 protein: CATSRGQGATNEKLFF; CDR3 DNA: TGTGCCACCAGCAGGGGACAGGGGGCAACTAATGAAAAACTGTTTTTT
J gene: TRBJ2-3; clone size: .; V gene: TRBV20-1; D gene: .; CDR3 protein: CSARLEDTQYF; CDR3 DNA: TGCAGTGCTCGGCTAGAGGATACGCAGTATTTT
J gene: TRBJ2-7; clone size: .; V gene: TRBV15; D gene: TRBD2; CDR3 protein: CATSRDLGLGGSSYEQYF; CDR3 DNA: TGTGCCACCAGCAGAGATCTTGGTCTGGGGGGGTCCTCCTACGAGCAGTACTTC
J gene: TRBJ2-4; clone size: .; V gene: TRBV19; D gene: .; CDR3 protein: CASSPEWGEDIQYF; CDR3 DNA: TGTGCCAGTAGCCCAGAATGGGGGGAGGACATTCAGTACTTC
J gene: TRBJ2-5; clone size: .; V gene: TRBV2; D gene: TRBD2; CDR3 protein: CASGGLAGKETQYF; CDR3 DNA: TGTGCCAGCGGGGGACTAGCGGGAAAAGAGACCCAGTACTTC
J gene: TRBJ1-6; clone size: .; V gene: TRBV7-9; D gene: TRBD1; CDR3 protein: CARTGDGNSPLHF; CDR3 DNA: TGTGCCAGGACAGGGGACGGTAATTCACCCCTCCACTTT
J gene: TRBJ2-3; clone size: .; V gene: TRBV15; D gene: .; CDR3 protein: CATSRVHPGDTQYF; CDR3 DNA: TGTGCCACCAGCAGAGTCCACCCGGGAGATACGCAGTATTTT
J gene: TRBJ1-5; clone size: .; V gene: TRBV19; D gene: .; CDR3 protein: CASSIMGGSNQPQHF; CDR3 DNA: TGTGCCAGTAGTATAATGGGGGGGAGCAATCAGCCCCAGCATTTT
J gene: TRBJ2-7; clone size: .; V gene: TRBV5-1; D gene: TRBD2; CDR3 protein: CASSSVPEVAGYNSYEQYF; CDR3 DNA: TGCGCCAGCAGTTCAGTGCCCGAGGTAGCGGGGTACAACTCCTACGAGCAGTACTTC
J gene: TRBJ2-1; clone size: .; V gene: TRBV19; D gene: .; CDR3 protein: CASSMILSYNEQFF; CDR3 DNA: TGTGCCAGTAGTATGATACTCTCCTACAATGAGCAGTTCTTC
J gene: TRBJ1-1; clone size: .; V gene: TRBV7-2; D gene: .; CDR3 protein: CASSWGGQNTEAFF; CDR3 DNA: TGTGCCAGCAGCTGGGGAGGACAAAACACTGAAGCTTTCTTT
J gene: TRBJ2-1; clone size: once; V gene: TRBV7-9; D gene: TRBD2; CDR3 protein: CASSLRGSGGAVF; CDR3 DNA: TGTGCCAGCAGCTTAAGAGGATCGGGGGGGGCGGTCTTC
J gene: TRBJ2-4; clone size: .; V gene: TRBV7-9; D gene: .; CDR3 protein: CASSLPDLAKNIQYF; CDR3 DNA: TGTGCCAGCAGCTTACCAGATCTAGCCAAAAACATTCAGTACTTC
J gene: TRBJ2-1; clone size: .; V gene: TRBV27; D gene: TRBD2; CDR3 protein: CASSLLTSGSYNEQFF; CDR3 DNA: TGTGCCAGCAGTTTGTTAACTAGCGGGAGTTACAATGAGCAGTTCTTC
J gene: TRBJ2-1; clone size: .; V gene: TRBV4-1; D gene: TRBD2; CDR3 protein: CASSQARTSGWNEQFF; CDR3 DNA: TGCGCCAGCAGCCAAGCCCGGACTAGCGGGTGGAATGAGCAGTTCTTC
J gene: TRBJ2-5; clone size: .; V gene: TRBV7-2; D gene: .; CDR3 protein: CASSTDNPETQYF; CDR3 DNA: TGTGCCAGCAGCACAGACAACCCAGAGACCCAGTACTTC
J gene: TRBJ1-2; clone size: .; V gene: TRBV19; D gene: .; CDR3 protein: CASSLQGRDGYTF; CDR3 DNA: TGTGCCAGTAGTTTACAGGGCCGGGATGGCTACACCTTC
J gene: TRBJ2-5; clone size: .; V gene: TRBV28; D gene: .; CDR3 protein: CATTGEWKRSQYF; CDR3 DNA: TGTGCCACCACTGGCGAGTGGAAGCGGTCCCAGTACTTC
J gene: TRBJ1-4; clone size: .; V gene: TRBV4-1; D gene: .; CDR3 protein: CASSHLGRNEKLFF; CDR3 DNA: TGCGCCAGCAGCCATCTGGGCCGAAATGAAAAACTGTTTTTT
J gene: TRBJ2-1; clone size: .; V gene: TRBV4-1; D gene: TRBD2; CDR3 protein: CASSRVLAGGPGNEQFF; CDR3 DNA: TGCGCCAGCAGCCGGGTGTTAGCGGGAGGGCCGGGCAATGAGCAGTTCTTC
J gene: TRBJ1-2; clone size: .; V gene: TRBV6-6; D gene: .; CDR3 protein: CASSYSSDGYTF; CDR3 DNA: TGTGCCAGCAGTTACTCGAGTGATGGCTACACCTTC
J gene: TRBJ1-1; clone size: .; V gene: TRBV2; D gene: TRBD1; CDR3 protein: CASSDRVDTEAFF; CDR3 DNA: TGTGCCAGCAGCGACAGGGTGGACACTGAAGCTTTCTTT
J gene: TRBJ2-6; clone size: .; V gene: TRBV5-1; D gene: .; CDR3 protein: CASSSPRLVLDSGANVLTF; CDR3 DNA: TGCGCCAGCAGCTCACCGAGACTTGTATTAGACTCTGGGGCCAACGTCCTGACTTTC
J gene: TRBJ1-1; clone size: .; V gene: TRBV6-5; D gene: TRBD1; CDR3 protein: CASSDTGGGEAFF; CDR3 DNA: TGTGCCAGCAGTGATACAGGGGGCGGTGAAGCTTTCTTT
J gene: TRBJ1-3; clone size: once; V gene: TRBV19; D gene: .; CDR3 protein: CASYERGSGNTIYF; CDR3 DNA: TGTGCCAGTTATGAAAGGGGATCTGGAAACACCATATATTTT
J gene: TRBJ2-3; clone size: .; V gene: TRBV7-9; D gene: .; CDR3 protein: CASSLETPTDTQYF; CDR3 DNA: TGTGCCAGCAGCTTAGAGACTCCCACAGATACGCAGTATTTT
J gene: TRBJ1-2; clone size: .; V gene: TRBV6-1; D gene: TRBD1; CDR3 protein: CASSESTGYYGYTF; CDR3 DNA: TGTGCCAGCAGTGAGTCGACAGGGTACTATGGCTACACCTTC
J gene: TRBJ2-7; clone size: once; V gene: TRBV29-1; D gene: TRBD1; CDR3 protein: CSVEFQGARVGEQYF; CDR3 DNA: TGCAGCGTTGAGTTTCAGGGGGCCCGGGTGGGCGAGCAGTACTTC
J gene: TRBJ2-1; clone size: .; V gene: TRBV5-1; D gene: TRBD2; CDR3 protein: CASTPRTSGGNNEQFF; CDR3 DNA: TGCGCCAGCACCCCCAGGACTAGCGGGGGGAACAATGAGCAGTTCTTC
J gene: TRBJ2-2; clone size: .; V gene: TRBV21-1; D gene: .; CDR3 protein: CASSPVAGGHSNTNTGELFF; CDR3 DNA: TGTGCCAGCAGCCCCGTCGCGGGGGGCCACTCCAATACGAACACCGGGGAGCTGTTTTTT
J gene: TRBJ2-1; clone size: .; V gene: TRBV5-4; D gene: TRBD2; CDR3 protein: CASRLAGGRNEQFF; CDR3 DNA: TGTGCCAGCAGGTTAGCGGGGGGGCGAAATGAGCAGTTCTTC
J gene: TRBJ2-1; clone size: .; V gene: TRBV11-1; D gene: .; CDR3 protein: CASSLSLEGEQFF; CDR3 DNA: TGTGCCAGCAGCTTAAGCTTGGAGGGTGAGCAGTTCTTC